A single sample gave rise to the 21 T cell receptor beta chains below, sequenced in a study of vaccination and CD4 T cells after COVID-19. These receptors' antigens are unknown. Sequencing of DNA taken from cultured CD4+ T cells relied on the Oncomine TCR Beta short-read assay. TCRdb used MiXCR to reprocess the PCR reads, holding one entry per CDR3 protein. The sample holds more than 6,500 distinct CDR3 sequences, roughly 50% seen once. The treatment: roughly 10-day PBMC culture with coronavirus spike peptide pools or control peptides (ViraFEST assay). Unexposed donor CD4+ T cells predated the COVID-19 pandemic, collected 2011-2018. The material sequenced was CD4+ T cells from blood, cultured in vitro. These receptors originate from a human donor in good health.

The chain is built from TRBV19 and TRBJ2-3; D ambiguous. CDR1 and CDR2 (germline): LNHDA, SQIVND (reference sequence). CDR3 length: 15 amino acids. Between the trimmed V and J ends, which lost 5 bases and 4 bases, there was a span of 16 bases. This chain's CDR3 is CASSGRVVGPDTQYF. In DNA, the CDR3 is TGTGCCAGTAGTGGACGAGTTGTTGGCCCAGATACGCAGTATTTT.

The rearrangement uses TRBV20-1 and TRBJ2-7; no clear D. This CDR3 contains 11 residues. V lost 3 bases, J lost 1 base, and 4 bases lay in between. Germline-derived CDR1 and CDR2 are DFQATT and SNEGSKA (reference sequence). The DNA of the CDR3 is TGCAGTGCTAGTGGGTCCTACGAGCAGTACTTC. As protein: CSASGSYEQYF.

DNA of the CDR3: TGTGCCAGCAGCTGGCATTTCAGGGGCTCGGACAATGAGCAGTTCTTC. This sequence encodes CASSWHFRGSDNEQFF. The chain couples TRBV7-9 to TRBJ2-1; D may be TRBD1 (6 bases). The germline V gene encodes CDR1 SEHNR and CDR2 FQNEAQ (reference sequence). The CDR3 sequence is 16 residues long. V was trimmed by 4 bases and J by 5 bases, leaving 18 bases between them.

The chain has TRBV6-1 and TRBJ1-2; unclear D gene. The CDR3 contains 13 residues. Trimming took 6 bases from V and 0 from J, leaving 8 bases between them. In germline, CDR1 is MNHNS, CDR2 SASEGT. The CDR3: CASRGRANYGYTF. The CDR3 region has the DNA TGTGCCAGCAGGGGTCGGGCTAACTATGGCTACACCTTC.

This clonotype was observed a handful of times. The chain links TRBV30 to TRBJ1-2, with TRBD1 as a possible D gene (6 bases). This CDR3 contains 14 residues. Per the germline V gene, CDR1 is GTSNPN and CDR2 is SVGIG (reference sequence). Trimming took off 0 bases at V and 7 bases at J, with 15 bases between the two ends. Written as DNA, the CDR3 is TGTGCCTGGAGTGTAGCTCAGGGGTCAGCTGGCTACACCTTC. It specifies CAWSVAQGSAGYTF. The variable domain in full, completed from reference TRBV30 and TRBJ1-2, reads SQTIHQWPATLVQPVGSPLSLECTVEGTSNPNLYWYRQAAGRGLQLLFYSVGIGQISSEVPQNLSASRPQDRQFILSSKKLLLSDSGFYLCAWSVAQGSAGYTFGSGTRLTVV.

The V and J genes are TRBV10-3 and TRBJ2-1, with TRBD2 matching over 7 bases. Germline values: CDR1 ENHRY, CDR2 SYGVKD. The CDR3 is 15 amino acids. The trim removed 11 bases at V and 0 bases at J, leaving 10 bases unmatched. CDR3 DNA sequence: TGTGCCGCGACTTCTAGCGGAAGCTCCTACAATGAGCAGTTCTTC. Translation gives CAATSSGSSYNEQFF.

This chain uses TRBV6-2 or TRBV6-3 with TRBJ2-1, with D unclear. Trimming left V 2 bases short and J 0 bases short, with 14 bases between. Germline loops: CDR1 MNHEY, CDR2 SVGEGT. The CDR3 covers 17 residues. The CDR3 bases are TGTGCCAGCAGTTACCTGGACCCGCCGAGCTCCTACAATGAGCAGTTCTTC. It is translated as CASSYLDPPSSYNEQFF.

The chain uses TRBV7-2 and TRBJ1-1; D perhaps matches TRBD1 (5 bases). CDR1 and CDR2 from the germline V gene are SGHTA and FQGNSA. V was clipped by 0 bases and J by 11 bases, with 10 bases between them. The CDR3 has 12 residues. CDR3 sequence reads: CASSLAAGRAFF. Here the CDR3 DNA reads TGTGCCAGCAGCTTAGCAGCAGGGCGGGCTTTCTTT. Full variable domain (rest looked up from reference TRBV7-2 and TRBJ1-1): GAGVSQSPSNKVTEKGKDVELRCDPISGHTALYWYRQSLGQGLEFLIYFQGNSAPDKSGLPSDRFSAERTGGSVSTLTIQRTQQEDSAVYLCASSLAAGRAFFGQGTRLTVV.

Notes on this clonotype: Mismatch with germline at one junction end may stem from a read error. The chain employs TRBV6-1 and TRBJ2-7, with D perhaps being TRBD1 or TRBD2 (6 bases each). The V gene's germline CDR1 is MNHNS and CDR2 SASEGT. The CDR3 has 15 residues. CDR3 protein: CVSSRGSGARIEQYF. CDR3 sequence (DNA): TGTGTCAGCAGTCGGGGGTCAGGGGCGCGTATCGAGCAGTACTTC.

This clonotype has just a few counts. The chain employs TRBV15 and TRBJ1-1, with TRBD1 matching 8 bases. The length of the CDR3 is 14 residues. Germline loops: CDR1 LNHNV, CDR2 YYDKDF (reference sequence). V shed 2 bases and J 1 base; nucleotides not matched to a gene: 0. CDR3 in DNA: TGTGCCACCAGCAGAACAGGGGGGAACACTGAAGCTTTCTTT. Protein: CATSRTGGNTEAFF.

The chain is built from TRBV6-5 and TRBJ2-5, with 14 bases that match TRBD2. V was clipped by 4 bases and J by 6 bases; unmatched bases: 7. CDR3 length equals 16 residues. Germline V CDR1 and CDR2: MNHEY, SVGAGI. The CDR3 nucleotides read TGTGCCAGCAGTTTACGACTAGCGGGGGGGCCGAAGACCCAGTACTTC. It yields the protein CASSLRLAGGPKTQYF.

The chain carries TRBV27 and TRBJ2-3, with D perhaps TRBD1 (6 bases). CDR1 is MNHEY and CDR2 is SMNVEV in the germline V gene (reference sequence). The V end was cut by 8 bases, the J end by 1 base, with 19 bases between. The CDR3 covers 16 residues. The DNA for the CDR3 is TGTGCCAGCCTCCCCCAACTGGGACAAGGCACAGATACGCAGTATTTT. Translating gives CASLPQLGQGTDTQYF.

The gene calls are TRBV12-3 or TRBV12-4 and TRBJ1-5; D ambiguous. CDR3 size: 14 residues. Trimming took 8 bases from V and 4 from J, leaving 15 bases between them. The CDR3: CASGMIGGNQPQHF. The CDR3 bases are TGTGCCAGCGGCATGATCGGTGGTAATCAGCCCCAGCATTTT.

V is TRBV10-1 and J is TRBJ2-1, with 9 bases lining up with TRBD2. Losses at the gene ends were 0 bases for V and 8 bases for J; bases not matched to a gene: 14. CDR3 length: 18 residues. Looked up from germline, CDR1 is WNHNN and CDR2 is SYGVQD (reference sequence). For the CDR3, the DNA is TGCGCCAGCAGTGAGTCTGGTAGCGGGAGTACAGTTGGGGATGAGCAGTTCTTC. It specifies CASSESGSGSTVGDEQFF.

The rearrangement uses TRBV6-1 and TRBJ1-2; possibly TRBD1 for D (6 bases). Per the germline V gene, CDR1 is MNHNS and CDR2 is SASEGT. This CDR3 is 15 amino acids long. V was trimmed by 7 bases and J by 7 bases, leaving 22 bases between them. CDR3 nucleotide sequence: TGTGCCAGCATATCAGGGGACGTGGGGTTATCTGGCTACACCTTC. Translating it yields CASISGDVGLSGYTF.

This clonotype was counted between two and nine times. The chain uses TRBV12-3 or TRBV12-4 and TRBJ2-2; D perhaps matches TRBD2 (5 bases). This CDR3 has 14 residues. Deletions cut 5 bases from V and 7 bases from J, with 14 bases between. The CDR3 DNA sequence: TGTGCCAGCAGTCCCGGGATAGGAGGCGGGGAGCTGTTTTTT. Its translation is CASSPGIGGGELFF.

The chain is built from TRBV19 and TRBJ2-1; TRBD2 matches 10 bases. This CDR3 is 16 amino acids long. The V and J ends lost 5 bases and 4 bases, in that order; junction bases with no gene match: 8. Germline V CDR1 and CDR2: LNHDA, SQIVND (reference sequence). The CDR3 DNA follows: TGTGCCAGTAGTGCCCCCCTAGCGGGAGCGTACAATGAGCAGTTCTTC. Protein: CASSAPLAGAYNEQFF.

This chain joins TRBV19 and TRBJ1-5; no clear D. The CDR3 runs 13 residues. Germline loops: CDR1 LNHDA, CDR2 SQIVND (reference sequence). The ends were cut back, 6 bases at V and 1 base at J, with 7 bases in the middle. DNA of the CDR3: TGTGCCAGTAGGCCGGGCAGCAATCAGCCCCAGCATTTT. Residues: CASRPGSNQPQHF.

V and J are TRBV7-9 and TRBJ1-4; maybe TRBD1 (6 bases). The CDR3 is made up of 14 amino acids. CDR1 is SEHNR, CDR2 FQNEAQ, per germline (reference sequence). V was clipped by 5 bases and J by 6 bases, with 13 bases between them. The CDR3 sequence is CASSGQKADEKLFF. CDR3 nucleotides: TGTGCCAGCAGCGGACAGAAAGCGGATGAAAAACTGTTTTTT.

The V call is TRBV5-1, the J call TRBJ1-6; the D gene is possibly TRBD1 (6 bases). This CDR3 region has 14 residues. V lost 0 bases to trimming and J lost 10 bases, with 11 bases between them. The germline V gene encodes CDR1 SGHRS and CDR2 YFSETQ. The CDR3 coding sequence is TGCGCCAGCAGCTTGGGGCAGGGGAAGTCACCCCTCCACTTT. Translation gives CASSLGQGKSPLHF.

V is TRBV29-1 and J is TRBJ1-2; 7 bases agree with TRBD1. V trimming: 4 bases; J trimming: 5 bases; junction bases outside the gene matches: 4. CDR3 length: 12 amino acids. Germline V gene sequence: CDR1 SQVTM, CDR2 ANQGSEA. This CDR3 is CSVGMGQYGYTF. DNA of the CDR3: TGCAGCGTTGGGATGGGACAGTATGGCTACACCTTC. The whole variable domain, filled in from reference TRBV29-1 and TRBJ1-2, reads SAVISQKPSRDICQRGTSLTIQCQVDSQVTMMFWYRQQPGQSLTLIATANQGSEATYESGFVIDKFPISRPNLTFSTLTVSNMSPEDSSIYLCSVGMGQYGYTFGSGTRLTVV.